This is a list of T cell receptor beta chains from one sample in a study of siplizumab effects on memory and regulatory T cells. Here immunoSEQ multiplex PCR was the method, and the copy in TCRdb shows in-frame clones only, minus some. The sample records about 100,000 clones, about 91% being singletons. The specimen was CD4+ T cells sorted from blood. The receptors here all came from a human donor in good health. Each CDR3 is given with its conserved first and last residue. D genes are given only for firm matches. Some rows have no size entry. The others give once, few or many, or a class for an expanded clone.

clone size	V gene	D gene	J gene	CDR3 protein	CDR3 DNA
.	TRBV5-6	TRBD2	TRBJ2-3	CASYGIAGGQLTDTQYF	TGTGCCAGCTACGGAATAGCGGGGGGGCAATTAACAGATACGCAGTATTTT
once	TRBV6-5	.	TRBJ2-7	CASSANWDPEQYF	TGTGCCAGCAGTGCAAACTGGGATCCCGAGCAGTACTTC
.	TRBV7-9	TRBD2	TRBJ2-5	CASSPSSSGGQETQYF	TGTGCCAGCAGCCCTTCTTCTAGCGGGGGGCAGGAGACCCAGTACTTC
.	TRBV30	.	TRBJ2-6	CAWSGSGANVLTF	TGTGCCTGGAGCGGATCTGGGGCCAACGTCCTGACTTTC
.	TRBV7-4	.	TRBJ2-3	CASINWGRQGRRDTQYF	TGTGCCAGCATCAATTGGGGCAGGCAGGGCAGGAGAGATACGCAGTATTTT
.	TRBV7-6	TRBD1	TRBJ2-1	CASSLDRGPGNEQFF	TGTGCCAGCAGCTTAGACAGGGGTCCCGGGAATGAGCAGTTCTTC
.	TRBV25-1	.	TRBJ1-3	CASSEGGAGNTIYF	TGTGCCAGCAGTGAAGGGGGGGCGGGAAACACCATATATTTT
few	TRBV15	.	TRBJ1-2	CATRNTGLGGYTF	TGTGCCACCAGGAATACAGGGTTGGGGGGCTACACCTTC
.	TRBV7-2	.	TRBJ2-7	CASSLAQYEQYF	TGTGCCAGCAGCTTAGCGCAGTACGAGCAGTACTTC
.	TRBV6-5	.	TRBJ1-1	CASSYFEMNTEAFF	TGTGCCAGCAGTTACTTTGAGATGAACACTGAAGCTTTCTTT
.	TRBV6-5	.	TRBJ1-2	CASRRDGNYGYTF	TGTGCCAGCAGGAGGGACGGCAACTATGGCTACACCTTC
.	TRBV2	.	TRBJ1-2	CASRVHYGYTF	TGTGCCAGCAGAGTACACTATGGCTACACCTTC
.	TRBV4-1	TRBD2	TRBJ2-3	CASKKVAGGQADTQYF	TGCGCCAGCAAAAAAGTAGCGGGGGGGCAGGCAGATACGCAGTATTTT
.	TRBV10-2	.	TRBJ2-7	CASSPGLISEQYF	TGCGCCAGCAGCCCGGGACTTATTTCCGAGCAGTACTTC
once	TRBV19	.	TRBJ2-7	CASSYRGRLADYSYEQYF	TGTGCCAGTAGTTACCGGGGGAGGCTAGCCGATTACTCCTACGAGCAGTACTTC
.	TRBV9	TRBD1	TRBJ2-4	CASSGGQGGVDIQYF	TGTGCCAGCAGCGGAGGACAGGGCGGGGTGGACATTCAGTACTTC
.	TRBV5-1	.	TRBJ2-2	CASSLAGDLRTGELFF	TGCGCCAGCAGCTTGGCCGGGGATCTCCGCACCGGGGAGCTGTTTTTT
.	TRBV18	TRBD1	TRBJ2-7	CASSQGTGGAYEQYF	TGTGCCAGCTCACAAGGGACAGGGGGGGCCTACGAGCAGTACTTC
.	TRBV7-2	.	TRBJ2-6	CASSLVGANVLTF	TGTGCCAGCAGCTTAGTTGGGGCCAACGTCCTGACTTTC
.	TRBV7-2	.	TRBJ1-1	CASSLVDWNTEAFF	TGTGCCAGCAGCTTAGTTGACTGGAACACTGAAGCTTTCTTT
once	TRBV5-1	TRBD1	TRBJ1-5	CASSLGTGDQPQHF	TGCGCCAGCAGCTTGGGGACAGGGGATCAGCCCCAGCATTTT
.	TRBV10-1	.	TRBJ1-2	CASSESGDYGYTF	TGCGCCAGCAGTGAGTCAGGGGATTATGGCTACACCTTC
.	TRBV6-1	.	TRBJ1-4	CASAGGPVNEKLFF	TGTGCCAGCGCCGGAGGGCCGGTGAATGAAAAACTGTTTTTT
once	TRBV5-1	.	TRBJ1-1	CASSLAGFTEAFF	TGCGCCAGCAGCTTGGCAGGCTTTACTGAAGCTTTCTTT
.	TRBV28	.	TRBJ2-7	CASSPPRAFTYEQYF	TGTGCCAGCAGTCCCCCGAGGGCATTCACCTACGAGCAGTACTTC
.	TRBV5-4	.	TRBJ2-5	CASSLVGGEETQYF	TGTGCCAGCAGCCTGGTCGGTGGGGAAGAGACCCAGTACTTC
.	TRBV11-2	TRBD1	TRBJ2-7	CASSPGQSSYEQYF	TGTGCCAGCAGTCCGGGACAGAGCTCCTACGAGCAGTACTTC
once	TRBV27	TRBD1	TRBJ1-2	CATMDRERSGYTF	TGTGCCACCATGGACAGGGAGCGGAGTGGCTACACCTTC
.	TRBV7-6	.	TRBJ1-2	CASSLGPAGTEYGYTF	TGTGCCAGCAGCTTGGGTCCAGCGGGGACGGAGTATGGCTACACCTTC
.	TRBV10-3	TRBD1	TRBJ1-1	CAIRRQGLGNTEAFF	TGTGCCATCAGAAGACAGGGGCTAGGGAACACTGAAGCTTTCTTT
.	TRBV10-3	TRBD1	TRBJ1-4	CATKPGQGNEKLFF	TGTGCCACCAAACCCGGACAGGGGAACGAAAAACTGTTTTTT
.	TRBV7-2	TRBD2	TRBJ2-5	CASSFGGGGQETQYF	TGTGCCAGCAGCTTCGGTGGGGGGGGCCAAGAGACCCAGTACTTC
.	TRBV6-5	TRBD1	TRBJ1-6	CASSYLGQGNSPLHF	TGTGCCAGCAGTTACCTGGGACAGGGAAATTCACCCCTCCACTTT
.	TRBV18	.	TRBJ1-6	CASSPQVQGSNSPLHF	TGTGCCAGCTCACCCCAAGTCCAGGGGTCAAATTCACCCCTCCACTTT
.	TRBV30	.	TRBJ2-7	CAWASNEQYF	TGTGCCTGGGCATCCAACGAGCAGTACTTC
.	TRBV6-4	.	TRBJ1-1	CASQGGEAFF	TGTGCCAGCCAAGGCGGAGAAGCTTTCTTT